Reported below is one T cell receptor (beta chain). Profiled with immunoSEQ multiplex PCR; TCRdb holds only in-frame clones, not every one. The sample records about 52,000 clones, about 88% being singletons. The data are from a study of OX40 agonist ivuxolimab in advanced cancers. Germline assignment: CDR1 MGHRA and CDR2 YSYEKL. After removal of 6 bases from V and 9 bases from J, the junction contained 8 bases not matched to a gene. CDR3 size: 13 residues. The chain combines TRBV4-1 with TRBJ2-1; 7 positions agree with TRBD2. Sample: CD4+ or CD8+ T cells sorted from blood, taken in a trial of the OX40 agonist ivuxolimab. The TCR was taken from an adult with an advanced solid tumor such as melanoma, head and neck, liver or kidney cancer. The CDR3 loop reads CASRSPLAPEQFF. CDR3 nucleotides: TGCGCCAGCAGATCGCCACTAGCGCCTGAGCAGTTCTTC.